Below, 17 T cell receptor beta chains from the same sample are listed, as sequenced in a study of T cells in Graves' hyperthyroidism and ophthalmopathy. Amplified TCR beta CDR3 regions derived from RNA transcripts. First-round RT-PCR with HTBI primers amplified the TCR CDR3 region. TCRdb independently ran MiXCR on the multiplex PCR reads; one entry per CDR3 protein. The data show 550,000 to 700,000 distinct CDR3 sequences, with about 15% seen just once and 4% to 5.5% held by the top ten. Sequencing was carried out using blood. The receptors here all came from a woman between 40 and 55 years old with Graves' ophthalmopathy.

In its sample, this clonotype was seen many times. The chain uses TRBV2 and TRBJ2-7; D is undetermined. V gave up 8 bases and J gave up 6 bases, with 11 bases separating them. This CDR3 has 11 amino acids. Germline lookup yields CDR1 SNHLY and CDR2 FYNNEI. The CDR3 DNA is TGTGCCAGCTCTGTCACCGTCGAGCAGTACTTC. Its translation: CASSVTVEQYF.

This clonotype came up many times. The rearrangement links TRBV12-3 or TRBV12-4 to TRBJ2-5; TRBD2 matches 7 bases. J was trimmed by 1 base and V by 1 base; bases with no gene match: 6. The CDR3 is 16 residues long. This chain's CDR3 is CASSLGPGGLQETQYF. CDR3 coding DNA: TGTGCCAGCAGTTTAGGCCCGGGAGGCCTCCAAGAGACCCAGTACTTC.

The V call is TRBV27, the J call TRBJ2-7; D unclear. Germline V CDR1 and CDR2: MNHEY, SMNVEV (reference sequence). V lost 6 bases and J 3 bases, leaving 12 bases between the germline ends. The CDR3 length is 13 residues. CDR3 loop: CASSPVSLYEQYF. DNA for the CDR3: TGTGCCAGCAGCCCTGTGTCCCTCTACGAGCAGTACTTC.

This clonotype occurred many times. This chain joins TRBV30 and TRBJ2-5; no reliable D call. V lost 2 bases to trimming and J lost 5 bases, with 12 bases between them. The CDR3 covers 13 residues. The germline CDR1 and CDR2 sequences are GTSNPN and SVGIG (reference sequence). The CDR3 DNA reads as TGTGCCTGGAGTTATAACCGCGACGAGACCCAGTACTTC. Protein sequence: CAWSYNRDETQYF.

The sample holds many counts of this clonotype. The chain joins TRBV7-2 to TRBJ1-2; TRBD1 aligns across 7 bases. The CDR3 consists of 14 residues. Per the germline V gene, CDR1 is SGHTA and CDR2 is FQGNSA. V shed 5 bases, J shed 4 bases, and the junction held 7 bases outside the gene matches. The CDR3 DNA reads as TGTGCCAGCAGCCCGGGGACAGTGGGCTATGGCTACACCTTC. This codes for CASSPGTVGYGYTF.

This clonotype was recorded at least ten times. This chain links TRBV28 with TRBJ2-5, with 9 bases that match TRBD2. The germline gives CDR1 MDHEN, CDR2 SYDVKM. This CDR3 has 16 amino acids. V gave up 5 bases and J gave up 5 bases; unmatched junction bases: 12. CDR3 DNA sequence: TGTGCCAGCAGTCCCCGGCTAGCGGGATATTCCGAGACCCAGTACTTC. Amino acids: CASSPRLAGYSETQYF.

Many counts were recorded for this clonotype. The V and J genes are TRBV29-1 and TRBJ1-1; 8 positions match TRBD1. The germline V gene has CDR1 SQVTM and CDR2 ANQGSEA. The CDR3 extends over 15 amino acids. V trimming: 0 bases; J trimming: 5 bases; junction bases outside the gene matches: 8. CDR3 amino acids: CSVEDPQGARTEAFF. DNA of the CDR3: TGCAGCGTTGAAGATCCCCAGGGGGCGCGGACTGAAGCTTTCTTT.

The sample holds many counts of this clonotype. Just one base apart from a much larger clone, this may be a read error. J is TRBJ2-4 and V is TRBV13; D is ambiguous. The length of the CDR3 is 13 residues. The germline V gene has CDR1 PRHDT and CDR2 FYEKMQ (reference sequence). The CDR3 spells CASSPIAKNIQHF. DNA for the CDR3: TGTGCCAGCAGCCCTATAGCCAAAAACATTCAGCACTTC.

A few counts support this clonotype. Its ends do not fully match the called genes, so a read error is possible. The chain combines TRBV7-2 with TRBJ2-5, with D hard to call. From germline, CDR1 is SGHTA and CDR2 FQGNSA. This CDR3 region has 13 residues. For the CDR3, the DNA is TGTGTCAGCAGCTTAAGCTACCAAGAGACCCAGTACTTC. This codes for CVSSLSYQETQYF.

This clonotype was detected a few times. The rearrangement links TRBV20-1 to TRBJ1-1; D gene ambiguous. Germline V gives CDR1 DFQATT, CDR2 SNEGSKA (reference sequence). The V gene lost 5 bases and the J gene lost 2 bases, with 6 bases spanning the gap. CDR3 size: 11 residues. This chain's CDR3 is CSAAINTEAFF. The CDR3 DNA is TGCAGTGCTGCTATAAACACTGAAGCTTTCTTT.

This clonotype was detected many times. The chain has TRBV28 and TRBJ2-7; maybe TRBD1 (5 bases). The CDR3 runs 19 residues. The germline V gene has CDR1 MDHEN and CDR2 SYDVKM. Between the trimmed V and J ends, which lost 2 bases and 4 bases, there was a span of 27 bases. CDR3 nucleotide sequence: TGTGCCAGCAGTTTAAGTCGGATGCCAGAAGGGGTATTATTATACGAGCAGTACTTC. Amino acids: CASSLSRMPEGVLLYEQYF.

This clonotype was observed many times. V and J are TRBV20-1 and TRBJ1-5, with 8 nucleotides matching TRBD1. CDR3 size: 15 residues. V shed 3 bases and J 2 bases; nucleotides not matched to a gene: 6. CDR1 and CDR2 from the germline V gene are DFQATT and SNEGSKA (reference sequence). The CDR3 protein is CSASTPGQGNQPQHF. In DNA, the CDR3 is TGCAGTGCTAGTACTCCGGGACAGGGCAATCAGCCCCAGCATTTT.

The table lists this clonotype with a few counts. V gene TRBV3-1 combines with J gene TRBJ1-2, with 8 bases lining up with TRBD1. Looked up from germline, CDR1 is LGHDT and CDR2 is YNNKEL (reference sequence). This CDR3 comprises 17 residues. After removal of 2 bases from V and 1 base from J, the junction contained 9 bases not matched to a gene. The chain's CDR3 is CASSQLQGAPLNYGYTF. In nucleotides, the CDR3 is TGTGCCAGCAGCCAATTGCAGGGGGCCCCTCTTAACTATGGCTACACCTTC. The variable domain in full, with the rest retrieved from reference TRBV3-1 and TRBJ1-2, is DTAVSQTPKYLVTQMGNDKSIKCEQNLGHDTMYWYKQDSKKFLKIMFSYNNKELIINETVPNRFSPKSPDKAHLNLHINSLELGDSAVYFCASSQLQGAPLNYGYTFGSGTRLTVV.

The V call is TRBV6-1, the J call TRBJ1-1; D remains unclear. The germline V gene has CDR1 MNHNS and CDR2 SASEGT. CDR3 length equals 16 residues. Trimming removed 1 base at V and 4 bases at J, with 16 bases between. The CDR3 is CASSEGHASSSTEAFF. DNA of the CDR3: TGTGCCAGCAGTGAAGGGCATGCTAGCAGCTCCACTGAAGCTTTCTTT.

The chain is built from TRBV24-1 and TRBJ1-2; TRBD1 might be the D (5 bases). The CDR3 sequence is 14 residues long. The V and J ends lost 3 bases and 5 bases respectively, with 12 bases between them. From germline, CDR1 is KGHDR and CDR2 SFDVKD. CDR3 region: CATSDAGLKYGYTF. The CDR3 coding sequence is TGTGCCACCAGTGATGCAGGGCTGAAGTATGGCTACACCTTC.

The rearrangement uses TRBV6-1 and TRBJ2-7; D perhaps matches TRBD1 (5 bases). This CDR3 comprises 15 residues. From germline, CDR1 is MNHNS and CDR2 SASEGT. V was clipped by 6 bases and J by 4 bases, with 19 bases between them. The DNA of the CDR3 is TGTGCCAGCAGAAGATACCTAGAAGGGGCATACGAGCAGTACTTC. It yields the protein CASRRYLEGAYEQYF.

Ten or more counts support this clonotype. V and J are TRBV12-3 or TRBV12-4 and TRBJ2-7; 10 positions agree with TRBD2. CDR3 size: 15 residues. Trimming cost V 5 bases and J 5 bases; bases outside gene matches: 9. This CDR3 is CASSLKAGGPNEQYF. The DNA of the CDR3 is TGTGCCAGCAGTCTTAAAGCGGGAGGGCCCAACGAGCAGTACTTC.